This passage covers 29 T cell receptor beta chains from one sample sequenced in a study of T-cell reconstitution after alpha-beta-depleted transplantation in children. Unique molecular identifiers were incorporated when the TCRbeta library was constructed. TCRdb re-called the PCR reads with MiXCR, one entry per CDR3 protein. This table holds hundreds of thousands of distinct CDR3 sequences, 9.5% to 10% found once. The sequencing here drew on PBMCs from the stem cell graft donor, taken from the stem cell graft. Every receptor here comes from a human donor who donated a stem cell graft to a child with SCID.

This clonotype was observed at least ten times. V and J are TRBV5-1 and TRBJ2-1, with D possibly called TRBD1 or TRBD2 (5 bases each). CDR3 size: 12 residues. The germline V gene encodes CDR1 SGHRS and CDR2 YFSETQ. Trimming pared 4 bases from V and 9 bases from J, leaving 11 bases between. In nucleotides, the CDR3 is TGCGCCAGCAGCCCCCAGGGAGTTGAGCAGTTCTTC. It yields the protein CASSPQGVEQFF.

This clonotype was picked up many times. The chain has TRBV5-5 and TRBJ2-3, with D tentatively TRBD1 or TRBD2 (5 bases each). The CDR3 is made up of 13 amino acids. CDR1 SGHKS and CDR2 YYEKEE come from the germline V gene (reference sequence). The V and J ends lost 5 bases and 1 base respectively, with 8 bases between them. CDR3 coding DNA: TGTGCCAGCAGGAGGGGCGGCACAGATACGCAGTATTTT. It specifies CASRRGGTDTQYF.

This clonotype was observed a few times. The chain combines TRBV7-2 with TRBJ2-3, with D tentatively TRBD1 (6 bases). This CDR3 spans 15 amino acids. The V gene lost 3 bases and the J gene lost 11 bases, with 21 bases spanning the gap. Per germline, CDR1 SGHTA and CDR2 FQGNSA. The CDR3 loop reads CASSLEFRGGQGQYF. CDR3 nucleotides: TGTGCCAGCAGCTTGGAGTTCAGGGGTGGTCAAGGGCAGTATTTT.

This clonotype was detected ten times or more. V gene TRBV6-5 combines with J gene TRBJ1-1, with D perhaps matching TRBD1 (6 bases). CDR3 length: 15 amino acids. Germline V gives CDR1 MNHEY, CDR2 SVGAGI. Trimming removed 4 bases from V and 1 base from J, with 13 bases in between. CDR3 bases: TGTGCCAGCAGTTTCCAGGGGCCCCGGAACACTGAAGCTTTCTTT. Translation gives CASSFQGPRNTEAFF.

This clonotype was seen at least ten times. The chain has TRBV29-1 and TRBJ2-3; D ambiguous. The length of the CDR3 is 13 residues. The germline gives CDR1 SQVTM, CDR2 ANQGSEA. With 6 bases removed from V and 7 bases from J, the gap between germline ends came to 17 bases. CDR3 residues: CSVGRTGENTQYF. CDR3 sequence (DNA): TGCAGCGTGGGAAGGACCGGCGAGAATACGCAGTATTTT.

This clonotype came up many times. The CDR3 here is CASSGGAFQETQYF. CDR3 sequence (DNA): TGTGCCAGCTCAGGAGGGGCATTCCAAGAGACCCAGTACTTC. J is TRBJ2-5 and V is TRBV12-3 or TRBV12-4; a possible D gene is TRBD2 (6 bases). V lost 8 bases to trimming and J lost 1 base, with 14 bases between them. The CDR3 is made up of 14 amino acids.

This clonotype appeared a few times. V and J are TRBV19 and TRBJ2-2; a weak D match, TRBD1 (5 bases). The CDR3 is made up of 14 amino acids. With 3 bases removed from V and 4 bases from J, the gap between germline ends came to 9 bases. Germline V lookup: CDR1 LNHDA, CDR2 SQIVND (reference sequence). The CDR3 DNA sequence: TGTGCCAGTAGTATGGTAGGGGCCACCGGGGAGCTGTTTTTT. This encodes CASSMVGATGELFF.

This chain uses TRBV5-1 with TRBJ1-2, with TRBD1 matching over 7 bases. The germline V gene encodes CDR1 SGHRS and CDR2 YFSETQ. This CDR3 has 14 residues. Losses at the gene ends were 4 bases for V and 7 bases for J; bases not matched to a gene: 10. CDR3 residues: CASSPGQSKGGYTF. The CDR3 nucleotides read TGCGCCAGCAGCCCGGGACAGTCTAAAGGTGGCTACACCTTC.

The CDR3 protein is CSASDQGLGRGGIEQFF. DNA for the CDR3: TGCAGTGCTAGTGACCAGGGCTTAGGGCGGGGAGGGATTGAGCAGTTCTTC. The rearrangement links TRBV20-1 to TRBJ2-1, with 7 bases matching TRBD2. The germline V gene encodes CDR1 DFQATT and CDR2 SNEGSKA (reference sequence). The V segment lost 3 bases and the J segment 9 bases; nucleotides outside the gene matches: 20. There are 17 residues in the CDR3.

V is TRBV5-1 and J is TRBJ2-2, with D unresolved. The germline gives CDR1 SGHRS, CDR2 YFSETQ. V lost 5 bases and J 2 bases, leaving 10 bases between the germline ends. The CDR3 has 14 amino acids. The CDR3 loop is CASRITANTGELFF. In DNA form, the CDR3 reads TGCGCCAGCAGAATCACGGCAAACACCGGGGAGCTGTTTTTT.

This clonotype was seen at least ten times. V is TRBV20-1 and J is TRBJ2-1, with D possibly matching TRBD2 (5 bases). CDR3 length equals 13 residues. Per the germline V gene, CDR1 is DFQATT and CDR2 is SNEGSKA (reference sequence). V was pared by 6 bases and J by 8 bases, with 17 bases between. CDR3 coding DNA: TGCAGTGCCCCCGGGCTAGCCTATGATGAGCAGTTCTTC. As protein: CSAPGLAYDEQFF.

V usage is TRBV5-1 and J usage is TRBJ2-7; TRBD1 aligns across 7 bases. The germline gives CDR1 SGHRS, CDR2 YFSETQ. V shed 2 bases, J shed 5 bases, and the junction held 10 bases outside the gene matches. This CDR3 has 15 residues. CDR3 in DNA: TGCGCCAGCAGCTTCGGGACAGTCATATCCCACGAGCAGTACTTC. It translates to CASSFGTVISHEQYF.

This CDR3 is CASSVGHQQGDIAGELFF. Here the CDR3 DNA reads TGTGCCAGCAGCGTAGGGCACCAACAGGGGGATATCGCCGGGGAGCTGTTTTTT. This chain links TRBV9 with TRBJ2-2; TRBD1 matches at 8 bases. Per the germline V gene, CDR1 is SGDLS and CDR2 is YYNGEE. V shed 0 bases and J 6 bases; nucleotides not matched to a gene: 13. CDR3 length equals 18 residues.

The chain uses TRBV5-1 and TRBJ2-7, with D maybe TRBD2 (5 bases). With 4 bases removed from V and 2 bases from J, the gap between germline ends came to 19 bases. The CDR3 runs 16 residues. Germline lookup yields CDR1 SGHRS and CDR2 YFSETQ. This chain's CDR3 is CASSHPREYLPYEQYF. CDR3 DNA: TGCGCCAGCAGCCATCCAAGGGAGTATTTACCCTACGAGCAGTACTTC.

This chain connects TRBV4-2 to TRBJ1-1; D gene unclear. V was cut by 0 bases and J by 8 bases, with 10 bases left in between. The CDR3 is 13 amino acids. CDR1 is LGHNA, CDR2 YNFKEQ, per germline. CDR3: CASSQESLAEAFF. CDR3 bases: TGTGCCAGCAGCCAAGAATCACTTGCCGAAGCTTTCTTT.

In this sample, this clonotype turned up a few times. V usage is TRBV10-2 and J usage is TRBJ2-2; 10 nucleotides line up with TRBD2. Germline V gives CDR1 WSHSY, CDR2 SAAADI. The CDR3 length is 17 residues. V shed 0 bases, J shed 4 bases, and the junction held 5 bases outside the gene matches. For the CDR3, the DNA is TGCGCCAGCAGTGAGTCCGGACTAGCGGTACCCACCGGGGAGCTGTTTTTT. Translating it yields CASSESGLAVPTGELFF.

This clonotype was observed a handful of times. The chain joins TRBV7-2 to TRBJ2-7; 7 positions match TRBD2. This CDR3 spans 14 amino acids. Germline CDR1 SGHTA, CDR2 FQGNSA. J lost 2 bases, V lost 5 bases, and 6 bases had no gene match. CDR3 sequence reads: CASSGGLSPYEQYF. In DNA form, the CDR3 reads TGTGCCAGCAGCGGGGGACTAAGCCCCTACGAGCAGTACTTC.

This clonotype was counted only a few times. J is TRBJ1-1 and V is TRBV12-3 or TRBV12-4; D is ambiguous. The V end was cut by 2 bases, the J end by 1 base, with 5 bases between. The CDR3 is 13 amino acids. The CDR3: CASSLQKNTEAFF. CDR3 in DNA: TGTGCCAGCAGTTTACAAAAGAACACTGAAGCTTTCTTT.

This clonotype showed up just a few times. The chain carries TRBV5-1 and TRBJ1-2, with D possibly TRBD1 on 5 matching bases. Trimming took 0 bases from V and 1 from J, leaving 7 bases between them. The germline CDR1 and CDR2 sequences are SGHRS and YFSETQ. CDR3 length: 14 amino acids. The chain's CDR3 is CASSLEGINYGYTF. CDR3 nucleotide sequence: TGCGCCAGCAGCTTGGAGGGGATTAACTATGGCTACACCTTC.

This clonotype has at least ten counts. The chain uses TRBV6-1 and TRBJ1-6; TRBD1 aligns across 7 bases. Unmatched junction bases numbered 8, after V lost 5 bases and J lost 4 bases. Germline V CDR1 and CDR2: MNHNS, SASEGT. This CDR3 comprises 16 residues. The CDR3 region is CASSRQGSGYNSPLHF. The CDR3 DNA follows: TGTGCCAGCAGTCGACAGGGCTCGGGGTATAATTCACCCCTCCACTTT.

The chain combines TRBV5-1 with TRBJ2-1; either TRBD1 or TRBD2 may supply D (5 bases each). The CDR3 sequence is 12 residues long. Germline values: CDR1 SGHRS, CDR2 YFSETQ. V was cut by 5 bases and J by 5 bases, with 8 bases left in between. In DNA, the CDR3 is TGCGCCAGCAGAAGGGACGACAATGAGCAGTTCTTC. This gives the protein CASRRDDNEQFF.

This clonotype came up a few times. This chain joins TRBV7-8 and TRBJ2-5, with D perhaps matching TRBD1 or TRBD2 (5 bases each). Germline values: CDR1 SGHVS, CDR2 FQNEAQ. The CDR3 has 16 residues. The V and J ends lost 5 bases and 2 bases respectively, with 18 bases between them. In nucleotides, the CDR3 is TGTGCCAGCAGCCCCACCGGTGGGACGGAGCAAGAGACCCAGTACTTC. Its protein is CASSPTGGTEQETQYF.

This CDR3 reads CASSGQGNYNEQFF. CDR3 nucleotides: TGTGCCAGCAGCGGACAGGGGAACTACAATGAGCAGTTCTTC. The genes are TRBV3-1 and TRBJ2-1; 9 bases are shared with TRBD1. V trimming: 5 bases; J trimming: 3 bases; junction bases outside the gene matches: 2. Germline V gene data show CDR1 as LGHDT and CDR2 as YNNKEL (reference sequence). The CDR3 is 14 amino acids.

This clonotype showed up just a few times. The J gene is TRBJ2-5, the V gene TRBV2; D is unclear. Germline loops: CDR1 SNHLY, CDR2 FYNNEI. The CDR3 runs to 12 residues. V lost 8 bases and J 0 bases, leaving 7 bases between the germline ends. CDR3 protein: CASGQYQETQYF. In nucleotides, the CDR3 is TGTGCCAGCGGGCAGTACCAAGAGACCCAGTACTTC. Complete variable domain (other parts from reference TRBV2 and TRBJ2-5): EPEVTQTPSHQVTQMGQEVILRCVPISNHLYFYWYRQILGQKVEFLVSFYNNEISEKSEIFDDQFSVERPDGSNFTLKIRSTKLEDSAMYFCASGQYQETQYFGPGTRLLVL.

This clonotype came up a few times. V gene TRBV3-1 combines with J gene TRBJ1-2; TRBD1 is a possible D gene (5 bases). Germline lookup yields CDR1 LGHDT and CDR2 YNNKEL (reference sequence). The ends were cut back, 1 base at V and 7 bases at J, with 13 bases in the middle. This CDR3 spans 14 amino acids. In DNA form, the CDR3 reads TGTGCCAGCAGCCAAGTTTTAGGGGTGAGTGGCTACACCTTC. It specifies CASSQVLGVSGYTF.

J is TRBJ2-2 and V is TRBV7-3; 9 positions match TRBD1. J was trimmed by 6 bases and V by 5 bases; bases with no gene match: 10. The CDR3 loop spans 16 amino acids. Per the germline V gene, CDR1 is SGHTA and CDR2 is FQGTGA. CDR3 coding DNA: TGTGCCAGCAGCCCCCGACAGGGGGGGTTCTCCGGGGAGCTGTTTTTT. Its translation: CASSPRQGGFSGELFF.

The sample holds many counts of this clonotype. The CDR3 sequence is CATSDSFGAGTDTQYF. The CDR3 bases are TGTGCCACCAGTGATTCGTTCGGCGCGGGCACAGATACGCAGTATTTT. The chain recombines TRBV24-1 with TRBJ2-3; D is unresolved. The V and J ends lost 2 bases and 1 base respectively, with 12 bases between them. CDR3 length equals 16 residues. The V gene's germline CDR1 is KGHDR and CDR2 SFDVKD.

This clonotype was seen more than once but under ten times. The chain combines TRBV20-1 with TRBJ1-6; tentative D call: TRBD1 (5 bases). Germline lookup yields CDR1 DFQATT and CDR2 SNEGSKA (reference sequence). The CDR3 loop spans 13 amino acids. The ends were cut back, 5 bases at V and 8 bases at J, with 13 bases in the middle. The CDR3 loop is CSARGRVDSPLHF. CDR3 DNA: TGCAGTGCTCGGGGCAGGGTTGATTCACCCCTCCACTTT.

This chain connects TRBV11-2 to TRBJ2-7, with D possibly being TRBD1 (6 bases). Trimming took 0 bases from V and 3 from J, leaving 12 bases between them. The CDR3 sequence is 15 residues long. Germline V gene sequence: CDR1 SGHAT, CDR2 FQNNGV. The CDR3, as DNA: TGTGCCAGCAGCTTAGAATCGACAGGCAGCTACGAGCAGTACTTC. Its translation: CASSLESTGSYEQYF. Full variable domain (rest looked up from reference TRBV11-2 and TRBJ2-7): EAGVAQSPRYKIIEKRQSVAFWCNPISGHATLYWYQQILGQGPKLLIQFQNNGVVDDSQLPKDRFSAERLKGVDSTLKIQPAKLEDSAVYLCASSLESTGSYEQYFGPGTRLTVT.